The 19 T cell receptor beta chains below come from one sample, sequenced in a study of breast tumors, draining lymph nodes, adjacent tissues. TCRdb reprocessed the multiplex PCR reads via MiXCR and lists one record per CDR3 protein. The sample has approximately 230,000 distinct CDR3 sequences; under 40% are singletons. Breast cancer patients provided tissue from their axillary draining lymph nodes. The specimen sequenced was axillary lymph node tissue. Receptor source: a female donor with breast cancer. Some clones in this sample may be carry-over from other donors' samples.

The table lists this clonotype with many counts. The chain has TRBV6-6 and TRBJ1-3, with D possibly being TRBD1 (5 bases). CDR3 size: 14 residues. The germline CDR1 and CDR2 sequences are MNHNY and SVGAGI (reference sequence). Trimming stripped 6 bases from V and 4 bases from J, with 13 bases between. The CDR3 spells CASRPGGEGNTIYF. In DNA form, the CDR3 reads TGTGCCAGCAGGCCCGGGGGGGAGGGAAACACCATATATTTT.

This clonotype was picked up a small number of times. The chain recombines TRBV30 with TRBJ1-4; TRBD1 is a possible D gene (6 bases). V shed 0 bases and J shed 5 bases, with 10 bases lying between them. Germline CDR1 GTSNPN, CDR2 SVGIG (reference sequence). The length of the CDR3 is 14 residues. In nucleotides, the CDR3 is TGTGCCTGGAGTGTAGGGGGTCCGAATGAAAAACTGTTTTTT. Translation: CAWSVGGPNEKLFF.

V is TRBV19 and J is TRBJ2-3; 7 bases agree with TRBD1. With V trimmed by 9 bases and J by 0 bases, 6 bases remained unmatched. The CDR3 runs to 14 residues. Germline values: CDR1 LNHDA, CDR2 SQIVND (reference sequence). This CDR3 reads CASLDRASTDTQYF. CDR3 bases: TGTGCCAGCCTAGACAGGGCTAGCACAGATACGCAGTATTTT.

Notes on this clonotype: A clone one base away is much larger, so this may be a read error. This rearrangement joins TRBV11-3 to TRBJ2-1, with D possibly being TRBD2 (6 bases). The CDR3 totals 21 residues. CDR1 SGHNT and CDR2 YENEEA come from the germline V gene. For the CDR3, the DNA is TGTGTCAGCAGCCGACGACTGAGGAAAGTAGCGGATACTTACTCCTACAATGAGCAGTTCTTC. Its protein is CVSSRRLRKVADTYSYNEQFF. Together with reference TRBV11-3 and TRBJ2-1, the CDR3 gives the full variable domain: EAGVVQSPRYKIIEKKQPVAFWCNPISGHNTLYWYLQNLGQGPELLIRYENEEAVDDSQLPKDRFSAERLKGVDSTLKIQPAELGDSAVYLCVSSRRLRKVADTYSYNEQFFGPGTRLTVL.

This clonotype was detected many times. The chain joins TRBV5-5 to TRBJ2-5; D unresolved. Trimming stripped 0 bases from V and 7 bases from J, with 7 bases between. Per germline, CDR1 SGHKS and CDR2 YYEKEE (reference sequence). The CDR3 has 12 residues. The chain's CDR3 is CASSLESRTQYF. The CDR3, as DNA: TGTGCCAGCAGCTTGGAGTCCCGGACCCAGTACTTC.

This clonotype was recorded many times. This rearrangement joins TRBV19 to TRBJ2-1, with 12 nucleotides matching TRBD2. Trimming cost V 7 bases and J 3 bases; bases outside gene matches: 4. The germline V gene has CDR1 LNHDA and CDR2 SQIVND (reference sequence). The CDR3 has 15 amino acids. The CDR3 bases are TGTGCCAGTACCCTAGCGGGAGGGTTCTACAATGAGCAGTTCTTC. Its protein is CASTLAGGFYNEQFF.

This clonotype was seen more than once but under ten times. The chain joins TRBV3-1 to TRBJ1-5; possible D gene TRBD1, 5 bases. CDR1 is LGHDT, CDR2 YNNKEL, per germline (reference sequence). Trimming shortened V by 1 base and J by 4 bases, and 17 bases separated the two germline ends. CDR3 length: 17 amino acids. DNA for the CDR3: TGTGCCAGCAGCCAAGGAACGATTGGCGGGGGGAATCAGCCCCAGCATTTT. This codes for CASSQGTIGGGNQPQHF.

This clonotype was recorded many times. The chain joins TRBV4-3 to TRBJ1-2; D unresolved. Trimming removed 1 base at V and 5 bases at J, with 8 bases between. Germline V gives CDR1 LGHNA, CDR2 YSLEER. The CDR3 extends over 13 amino acids. The CDR3 sequence is CASSQGSGYGYTF. In DNA, the CDR3 is TGCGCCAGCAGCCAAGGTTCGGGGTATGGCTACACCTTC.

The gene calls are TRBV20-1 and TRBJ2-5, with 7 nucleotides matching TRBD1. There are 13 residues in the CDR3. Germline assignment: CDR1 DFQATT and CDR2 SNEGSKA (reference sequence). V lost 4 bases to trimming and J lost 9 bases; unmatched junction nucleotides: 11. For the CDR3, the DNA is TGCAGTGCTACGGGACAGCCGAATCAGCCCCAGTACTTC. Residues: CSATGQPNQPQYF.

The V gene is TRBV15, the J gene TRBJ2-2; TRBD2 is a possible D gene (5 bases). This CDR3 spans 18 amino acids. The V end was cut by 0 bases, the J end by 1 base, with 15 bases between. In germline, CDR1 is LNHNV, CDR2 YYDKDF (reference sequence). Here the CDR3 DNA reads TGTGCCACCAGCAGAGATTTTAGCGTACGGGAGAACACCGGGGAGCTGTTTTTT. It codes for CATSRDFSVRENTGELFF.

The genes are TRBV6-6 and TRBJ2-3; D gene uncertain. The CDR3 sequence is 16 residues long. CDR1 and CDR2 from the germline V gene are MNHNY and SVGAGI (reference sequence). Trimming removed 5 bases at V and 1 base at J, with 16 bases between. The CDR3 DNA reads TGTGCCAGCAGTGAAAAAAGTGGCCTAGGCACAGATACGCAGTATTTT. This translates into CASSEKSGLGTDTQYF.

In the case of this clonotype: Being one base from a much bigger clone, this may be a read error. The rearrangement uses TRBV4-1 and TRBJ1-5, with D possibly being TRBD1 (6 bases). V lost 3 bases, J lost 4 bases, and 13 bases lay in between. This CDR3 has 15 amino acids. Germline V gives CDR1 MGHRA, CDR2 YSYEKL. The CDR3 sequence: CASSHGTQGNQPQHF. The CDR3 nucleotides are TGCGCCAGCAGCCACGGTACCCAGGGGAATCAGCCCCAGCATTTT.

This sequence joins TRBV11-2 and TRBJ2-7; D remains unclear. Between the trimmed V and J ends, which lost 1 base and 5 bases, there was a span of 9 bases. The germline gives CDR1 SGHAT, CDR2 FQNNGV. The CDR3 totals 13 residues. As DNA, the CDR3 is TGTGCCAGCAGCTTAGGCCCTCCGGACGAGCAGTACTTC. Translated, it gives CASSLGPPDEQYF.

This clonotype was counted at least ten times. The V call is TRBV2, the J call TRBJ2-7; D unresolved. There are 15 residues in the CDR3. V was cut by 3 bases and J by 2 bases, with 14 bases left in between. Germline V gene lookup returns CDR1 SNHLY and CDR2 FYNNEI. CDR3: CASSEMAVATYEQYF. The CDR3 region has the DNA TGTGCCAGCAGTGAGATGGCAGTGGCGACCTACGAGCAGTACTTC.

V and J are TRBV29-1 and TRBJ1-1, with D unclear. Germline CDR1 reads SQVTM; CDR2 reads ANQGSEA. The CDR3 is 14 amino acids. The ends were cut back, 7 bases at V and 1 base at J, with 16 bases in the middle. CDR3: CSAALEWGNTEAFF. DNA of the CDR3: TGCAGCGCTGCGCTGGAATGGGGGAACACTGAAGCTTTCTTT.

The chain has TRBV5-8 and TRBJ2-3, with TRBD1 as a possible D gene (5 bases). There are 13 residues in the CDR3. V was cut by 1 base and J by 6 bases, with 9 bases left in between. Germline CDR1 SGHTS, CDR2 YDEGEE. The CDR3 loop reads CASSLRGLDTQYF. CDR3 sequence (DNA): TGTGCCAGCAGCTTGAGGGGTCTGGATACGCAGTATTTT.

The table lists this clonotype with many counts. The J gene is TRBJ2-1, the V gene TRBV7-2, with unresolved D. From germline, CDR1 is SGHTA and CDR2 FQGNSA. The CDR3 runs 16 residues. Trimming cost V 5 bases and J 0 bases, with 14 bases left between them. The CDR3, as DNA: TGTGCCAGCAGCACCCGCAGGCGTAGCTCCTACAATGAGCAGTTCTTC. Protein sequence: CASSTRRRSSYNEQFF.

This clonotype was found a few times. V gene TRBV5-4 combines with J gene TRBJ2-2; TRBD2 matches 11 bases. Germline CDR1 is SGHNT and CDR2 is YYREEE (reference sequence). The CDR3 spans 17 residues. J gave up 5 bases and V 4 bases, and 10 bases lay outside the gene matches. CDR3 amino acids: CASSPSGGRRGTGELFF. CDR3 in DNA: TGTGCCAGCAGCCCTAGCGGGGGGAGGAGAGGTACCGGGGAGCTGTTTTTT.

The table lists this clonotype with a few counts. A much larger clonotype is one base distant, so this may be a read error. The J gene is TRBJ2-5, the V gene TRBV7-3; 11 bases align to TRBD2. The length of the CDR3 is 15 residues. The germline V gene has CDR1 SGHTA and CDR2 FQGTGA. DNA of the CDR3: TGTGCCAGCAGCCCCCTAGCGGGGGGTGGAGAGACCCAGCACTTC. This encodes CASSPLAGGGETQHF. The whole variable domain, remainder taken from reference TRBV7-3 and TRBJ2-5, is GAGVSQTPSNKVTEKGKYVELRCDPISGHTALYWYRQSLGQGPEFLIYFQGTGAADDSGLPNDRFFAVRPEGSVSTLKIQRTERGDSAVYLCASSPLAGGGETQHFGPGTRLLVL.